These 24 T cell receptor beta chains share one sample of origin, sequenced in a study of cytomegalovirus exposure and HLA in healthy donors. This PCR relied on a set of 60 Vbeta primers and 13 Jbeta primers. Using immunoSEQ multiplex PCR, the repertoire was profiled, and TCRdb retains in-frame clones only, with some absent. This table holds around 180,000 clones, about 77% found once. The sequenced sample was PBMCs. These receptors all come from a woman younger than 45 in good health and CMV-seropositive.

The genes are TRBV14 and TRBJ2-1, with 10 bases aligning to TRBD2. The junction had 1 base not matched to a gene; V was cut back by 0 bases and J by 5 bases. CDR1 is SGHDN, CDR2 FVKESK, per germline. This CDR3 spans 15 amino acids. Written as DNA, the CDR3 is TGTGCCAGCAGCCAAGAAGGACTAGCGGACAATGAGCAGTTCTTC. It translates to CASSQEGLADNEQFF.

This chain links TRBV4-3 with TRBJ1-1, with D possibly matching TRBD1 (5 bases). The CDR3 consists of 15 residues. V was cut by 4 bases and J by 8 bases, with 20 bases left in between. Germline loops: CDR1 LGHNA, CDR2 YSLEER. The CDR3 region is CASSLKVDGDREAFF. CDR3 bases: TGCGCCAGCAGCCTCAAGGTAGATGGCGACAGAGAAGCTTTCTTT.

This sequence joins TRBV7-9 and TRBJ2-5, with D maybe TRBD2 (5 bases). The germline gives CDR1 SEHNR, CDR2 FQNEAQ (reference sequence). The ends were cut back, 11 bases at V and 5 bases at J, with 12 bases in the middle. The CDR3 consists of 11 residues. CDR3 in DNA: TGTGCCGTAGATCGAGGGGAGACCCAGTACTTC. It encodes CAVDRGETQYF.

The chain employs TRBV2 and TRBJ1-1; D remains ambiguous. V gave up 6 bases and J gave up 8 bases, with 13 bases separating them. CDR1 and CDR2 from the germline V gene are SNHLY and FYNNEI. CDR3 size: 12 residues. Here the CDR3 reads CASRANSPEAFF. The CDR3 DNA reads TGTGCCAGCAGAGCCAATTCTCCCGAAGCTTTCTTT.

This chain joins TRBV11-2 and TRBJ2-2; 10 bases fit TRBD2. The CDR3 length is 15 residues. Losses at the gene ends were 5 bases for V and 5 bases for J; bases not matched to a gene: 5. The germline CDR1 and CDR2 sequences are SGHAT and FQNNGV. The CDR3 region has the DNA TGTGCCAGCAGCCAGCGGGGGGGCTCGACCGGGGAGCTGTTTTTT. Its protein is CASSQRGGSTGELFF.

For the CDR3, the DNA is TGTGCCAGCAGTTTACTAGCGGGAGATACGCAGTATTTT. It is translated as CASSLLAGDTQYF. The J gene is TRBJ2-3, the V gene TRBV27, with 8 bases identical to TRBD2. The CDR3 contains 13 residues. Germline trimming cut 2 bases from V and 5 bases from J; bases unmatched to any gene: 0. Germline CDR1 and CDR2: MNHEY and SMNVEV (reference sequence).

This chain connects TRBV20-1 to TRBJ1-5, with D tentatively TRBD1 (5 bases). Trimming took 0 bases from V and 14 from J, leaving 11 bases between them. The CDR3 extends over 11 amino acids. Germline lookup yields CDR1 DFQATT and CDR2 SNEGSKA (reference sequence). The DNA of the CDR3 is TGCAGTGCTAGAGATCCCGGCAGGGAGCATTTT. Protein: CSARDPGREHF.

The chain couples TRBV11-2 to TRBJ2-7, with D possibly being TRBD1 (6 bases). Germline CDR1 SGHAT, CDR2 FQNNGV. The CDR3 is made up of 15 amino acids. V lost 5 bases, J lost 3 bases, and 17 bases lay in between. The CDR3 reads CASSRTTGPLYEQYF. CDR3 bases: TGTGCCAGCAGCAGAACCACAGGGCCTCTCTACGAGCAGTACTTC.

The chain employs TRBV5-6 and TRBJ2-7, with D possibly matching TRBD2 (6 bases). Germline CDR1 reads SGHDT; CDR2 reads YYEEEE. With 4 bases removed from V and 2 bases from J, the gap between germline ends came to 19 bases. The CDR3 is 16 residues long. The CDR3 protein is CASSPPMGTDAYEQYF. The CDR3 DNA follows: TGTGCCAGCAGCCCCCCCATGGGGACTGACGCCTACGAGCAGTACTTC.

The chain couples TRBV2 to TRBJ2-5; possible D gene TRBD2, 5 bases. The CDR3 covers 12 residues. Per the germline V gene, CDR1 is SNHLY and CDR2 is FYNNEI. V gave up 4 bases and J gave up 7 bases, with 10 bases separating them. The CDR3 DNA sequence: TGTGCCAGCAGTGCCAGCGGAGGGACCCAGTACTTC. Protein sequence: CASSASGGTQYF.

V and J are TRBV6-6 and TRBJ1-2, with TRBD1 matching 9 bases. The V and J ends lost 5 bases and 0 bases, in that order; junction bases with no gene match: 7. The CDR3 has 16 residues. Germline values: CDR1 MNHNY, CDR2 SVGAGI (reference sequence). CDR3 bases: TGTGCCAGCAGTGCGAGGGGACAGGGAGCTAACTATGGCTACACCTTC. Translation: CASSARGQGANYGYTF.

The chain carries TRBV19 and TRBJ2-1; the match to TRBD2 covers 9 bases. This CDR3 is built from 16 residues. V dropped 9 bases and J dropped 6; count of bases not matched to a gene: 15. CDR1 is LNHDA and CDR2 is SQIVND in the germline V gene (reference sequence). CDR3 DNA sequence: TGTGCCAGCCGTAAAGGGGCTAGCGGGGTGAGCAATGAGCAGTTCTTC. Translating gives CASRKGASGVSNEQFF.

The chain joins TRBV14 to TRBJ2-5, with D possibly TRBD1 on 5 matching bases. CDR3 size: 13 residues. Per germline, CDR1 SGHDN and CDR2 FVKESK. With 0 bases removed from V and 7 bases from J, the gap between germline ends came to 9 bases. CDR3 in amino acids: CASSQETVGTQYF. The CDR3 DNA is TGTGCCAGCAGCCAAGAGACAGTAGGGACCCAGTACTTC.

V gene TRBV10-2 combines with J gene TRBJ1-2; TRBD1 might be the D (5 bases). V lost 0 bases and J lost 5, with 10 bases in between. The germline CDR1 and CDR2 sequences are WSHSY and SAAADI. The CDR3 runs to 14 residues. The CDR3 is CASSESRQLYGYTF. The CDR3 DNA reads as TGCGCCAGCAGTGAGTCCCGACAGTTATATGGCTACACCTTC.

V is TRBV28 and J is TRBJ1-2; D might be TRBD1 (5 bases). The length of the CDR3 is 14 residues. Germline values: CDR1 MDHEN, CDR2 SYDVKM. V lost 3 bases to trimming and J lost 10 bases, with 18 bases between them. For the CDR3, the DNA is TGTGCCAGCAGTTTCGAAAGGGGCCGCCGTTTCTACACCTTC. Translating gives CASSFERGRRFYTF.

The sample holds one count of this clone. The V call is TRBV6-1, the J call TRBJ2-7; 11 nucleotides line up with TRBD1. Per germline, CDR1 MNHNS and CDR2 SASEGT. The CDR3 has 13 amino acids. The J segment lost 4 bases and the V segment lost 6 bases, leaving 2 bases of the junction unmatched. CDR3 DNA: TGTGCCAGCAGCCGGGACAGGGGGTACGAGCAGTACTTC. It is translated as CASSRDRGYEQYF.

This clone was observed a handful of times. The V gene is TRBV6-4, the J gene TRBJ2-1; 11 bases align to TRBD2. The CDR3 has 16 residues. Germline values: CDR1 MRHNA, CDR2 SNTAGT. Trimming took 0 bases from V and 6 from J; bases not matched to a gene: 4. The CDR3 reads CASSDSASGGFNEQFF. The CDR3 DNA reads TGTGCCAGCAGTGACTCTGCTAGCGGGGGGTTCAATGAGCAGTTCTTC.

The rearrangement uses TRBV5-1 and TRBJ2-7; TRBD2 might be the D (5 bases). The CDR3 totals 14 residues. The V and J ends lost 4 bases and 6 bases respectively, with 17 bases between them. Germline V gives CDR1 SGHRS, CDR2 YFSETQ. The CDR3 DNA reads as TGCGCCAGCAGCATGTGGACTGCTCCAGGCGAGCAGTACTTC. It yields the protein CASSMWTAPGEQYF. Looking up the rest from reference TRBV5-1 and TRBJ2-7 gives the full variable domain: KAGVTQTPRYLIKTRGQQVTLSCSPISGHRSVSWYQQTPGQGLQFLFEYFSETQRNKGNFPGRFSGRQFSNSRSEMNVSTLELGDSALYLCASSMWTAPGEQYFGPGTRLTVT.

The chain employs TRBV7-9 and TRBJ2-6; the D gene is possibly TRBD1 (6 bases). The germline V and J ends were trimmed by 5 bases and 6 bases, with 17 bases remaining between them. CDR3 length: 16 residues. The germline gives CDR1 SEHNR, CDR2 FQNEAQ (reference sequence). CDR3 coding DNA: TGTGCCAGCAGCCCCGGTCAGGGGTTTCAGGCCAACGTCCTGACTTTC. This sequence encodes CASSPGQGFQANVLTF.

V usage is TRBV5-6 and J usage is TRBJ2-7, with D possibly being TRBD2 (6 bases). Trimming took 2 bases from V and 2 from J, leaving 8 bases between them. The CDR3 loop spans 13 amino acids. Germline-derived CDR1 and CDR2 are SGHDT and YYEEEE. CDR3 DNA: TGTGCCAGCAGCTTAGTAGCGGCCTACGAGCAGTACTTC. Protein product: CASSLVAAYEQYF.

This chain links TRBV5-1 with TRBJ1-1, with D perhaps TRBD1 (5 bases). Germline assignment: CDR1 SGHRS and CDR2 YFSETQ. V shed 3 bases and J shed 4 bases, with 16 bases lying between them. This CDR3 has 15 residues. CDR3 sequence reads: CASSWGRGRSTEAFF. CDR3 in DNA: TGCGCCAGCAGCTGGGGGAGGGGAAGGAGCACTGAAGCTTTCTTT.

The J gene is TRBJ2-7, the V gene TRBV7-2; 10 positions match TRBD1. Germline values: CDR1 SGHTA, CDR2 FQGNSA. The CDR3 contains 15 residues. V dropped 1 base and J dropped 2; count of bases not matched to a gene: 2. CDR3 nucleotides: TGTGCCAGCAGCTTAGAGGGGACAGGGGCCTACGAGCAGTACTTC. This codes for CASSLEGTGAYEQYF.

This chain uses TRBV7-2 with TRBJ2-1; maybe TRBD1 (5 bases). The V end was cut by 5 bases, the J end by 6 bases, with 8 bases between. Looked up from germline, CDR1 is SGHTA and CDR2 is FQGNSA. CDR3 length equals 12 residues. For the CDR3, the DNA is TGTGCCAGCAGCCAGGACATCAATGAGCAGTTCTTC. This gives the protein CASSQDINEQFF.

The CDR3: CASSTSLKGRGTEAFF. The CDR3 nucleotides read TGTGCCAGCAGTACAAGTTTGAAGGGGCGAGGCACTGAAGCTTTCTTT. The J gene is TRBJ1-1, the V gene TRBV6-6; D possibly corresponds to TRBD1 (5 bases). Trimming took 5 bases from V and 4 from J, leaving 20 bases between them. This CDR3 has 16 residues. In germline, CDR1 is MNHNY, CDR2 SVGAGI (reference sequence).